Sequencing of this T cell receptor beta chain was carried out in a study of metastatic and nonmetastatic thyroid tumors. Across the whole study: Repertoires of blood and of tissue (tumor or nodule) from malignant and benign thyroid patients were compared.

All patients were untreated before thyroid surgery. Original processing methods: Building a distant-metastasis classifier for papillary thyroid cancer drew on CDR3 differences across clinicopathological groups. TCRdb re-called clones from the PCR reads using MiXCR. Clone size and V and J calls follow TCRdb, not the original study. The data show approximately 50,000 clones, 4% to 5% seen once. The material sequenced was blood. The receptor was isolated from a female donor with papillary thyroid cancer or a benign thyroid nodule (not recorded which). Some clones in this sample may be carry-over from other donors' samples.

The CDR3 DNA reads as TGCGCCAGCAGCTTGGCCGGGCAGGGCCGCTCACCCCTCCACTTT. It translates to CASSLAGQGRSPLHF. The genes are TRBV5-1 and TRBJ1-6; possibly TRBD1 for D (5 bases). V lost 0 bases, J lost 10 bases, and 14 bases lay in between. The CDR3 contains 15 residues. Germline V gives CDR1 SGHRS, CDR2 YFSETQ.